The rows below give T cell receptor beta chains drawn from one sample of a study of T cell responses to AZD1222 COVID-19 vaccine. Only in-frame clones appear in the TCRdb table, and some are missing; sequencing was by immunoSEQ multiplex PCR. The data show about 210,000 clones, roughly 94% seen once. The sample was peripheral blood, taken 28 days after the second dose of the MenACWY control vaccine. The receptors originated from an adult who received the MenACWY meningococcal vaccine as a control. CDR3s include the opening cysteine and the closing phenylalanine or tryptophan. The D gene is left open where the match is weak. A row's size may be missing; if present it is once, few, many or a size class.

v_call,j_call,d_call,clone_size,cdr3_length,cdr3_nt,cdr3_aa
TRBV18,TRBJ2-7,TRBD1,-,15,TGTGCCAGCTCACCGAGCGGGACAGGGAACTACGAGCAGTACTTC,CASSPSGTGNYEQYF
TRBV9,TRBJ1-6,-,-,15,TGTGCCAGCAGCGTAGTTGGCACCTATAATTCACCCCTCCACTTT,CASSVVGTYNSPLHF
TRBV7-2,TRBJ2-5,TRBD2,-,17,TGTGCCAGCACCCTTCGGACTAGCGGGGGACAACAAGAGACCCAGTACTTC,CASTLRTSGGQQETQYF
TRBV3-1/TRBV3-2,TRBJ2-3,-,-,15,TGTGCCAGCAGCCAAGATAGGGACCGTCTGAGGTCGCAGTATTTT,CASSQDRDRLRSQYF
TRBV5-1,TRBJ2-3,-,once,13,TGCGCCAGCAGCTTCGAGGGGTCAGATACGCAGTATTTT,CASSFEGSDTQYF
TRBV28,TRBJ2-7,-,-,14,TGTGCCAGCAGTTTCGTACAGACAGATTACGAGCAGTACTTC,CASSFVQTDYEQYF
TRBV19,TRBJ2-7,TRBD1,-,15,TGTGCCAGTAGTATCCTTGGACAGGGGGGCAGCGAGCAGTACTTC,CASSILGQGGSEQYF
TRBV7-2,TRBJ1-1,-,-,15,TGTGCCAGCAGCTTAGTTGGCGGTGGGGGGGCTGAAGCTTTCTTT,CASSLVGGGGAEAFF
TRBV5-1,TRBJ1-3,-,-,15,TGCGCCAGCAGCTTGAGGGCTTCCTCTGGAAACACCATATATTTT,CASSLRASSGNTIYF
TRBV5-4,TRBJ1-3,-,-,16,TGTGCCAGCAGCTTGGGATTTGGTCGGGGTGGAAACACCATATATTTT,CASSLGFGRGGNTIYF
TRBV11-1,TRBJ1-1,-,-,15,TGTGCCAGCAGCTTAGGAACCAGTTGGGGCACTGAAGCTTTCTTT,CASSLGTSWGTEAFF
TRBV18,TRBJ1-4,-,-,16,TGTGCCAGCTCACCATCTCGTGTGACAACTAATGAAAAACTGTTTTTT,CASSPSRVTTNEKLFF
TRBV4-1,TRBJ1-3,-,-,17,TGCGCCAGCAGCCAAGAAACAGGGTATAGCTCTGGAAACACCATATATTTT,CASSQETGYSSGNTIYF
TRBV2,TRBJ2-3,TRBD2,-,17,TGTGCCAGCACTTGGCCGACTAGCCCCGATAGTAGTCATACGCAGTATTTT,CASTWPTSPDSSHTQYF
TRBV7-9,TRBJ1-6,-,-,16,TGTGCCAGCAGCTACCCCCCGGGAGGGGAGAATTCACCCCTCCACTTT,CASSYPPGGENSPLHF
TRBV7-2,TRBJ2-7,TRBD1,-,15,TGTGCCAGCAGCCCGTATGACAGGGGATCCTACGAGCAGTACTTC,CASSPYDRGSYEQYF
TRBV5-1,TRBJ2-7,-,-,11,TGCGCCAGCAGCTTGGCCTACGAGCAGTACTTC,CASSLAYEQYF
TRBV4-3,TRBJ1-1,-,once,14,TGCGCCAGCAGACGGGGAAACATGAACACTGAAGCTTTCTTT,CASRRGNMNTEAFF
TRBV28,TRBJ2-1,TRBD2,-,14,TGTGCCAGCAGTTTAGGCGGGGGGCAAGATGAGCAGTTCTTC,CASSLGGGQDEQFF
TRBV7-9,TRBJ1-2,TRBD1,-,15,TGTGCCAGCAGCTTATGGGGACAGCAAAACTATGGCTACACCTTC,CASSLWGQQNYGYTF
TRBV11-3,TRBJ2-1,-,-,12,TGTGCCAGCAGCTTAGTCCCCGATGAGCAGTTCTTC,CASSLVPDEQFF
TRBV7-2,TRBJ2-7,TRBD2,-,14,TGTGCCAGCAGCCCTCTAGCGGGGTCCCGCGAGCAGTACTTC,CASSPLAGSREQYF
TRBV14,TRBJ2-1,TRBD2,-,16,TGTGCCAGCAGCCCAACGACTAGCGGGAGCTCCAATGAGCAGTTCTTC,CASSPTTSGSSNEQFF
TRBV28,TRBJ1-6,-,-,14,TGTGCCAGCAGTTTACAGGGGTATAATTCACCCCTCCACTTT,CASSLQGYNSPLHF
TRBV6-7,TRBJ1-5,-,-,17,TGTGCCAGCAGTTACTCCAGGCGGGGGTCGGACGATCAGCCCCAGCATTTT,CASSYSRRGSDDQPQHF
TRBV29-1,TRBJ1-2,-,-,12,TGCAGCGTGGGGGAGACATTCGAGGGCTACACCTTC,CSVGETFEGYTF
TRBV2,TRBJ2-7,-,-,12,TGTGCCAGCCTAGGGACGGGCTACGAGCAGTACTTC,CASLGTGYEQYF
TRBV30,TRBJ1-1,-,-,12,TGTGCCTGGAGTGTTAGTCGCTCTGAAGCTTTCTTT,CAWSVSRSEAFF
TRBV5-6,TRBJ2-1,TRBD2,-,17,TGTGCCAGCAGCCGCGGCCTCGGCCTAGCGGGATTCAATGAGCAGTTCTTC,CASSRGLGLAGFNEQFF
TRBV20-1,TRBJ2-5,-,-,11,TGCAGTGCTAGAGGCCGGCGGACCCAGTACTTC,CSARGRRTQYF
TRBV5-1,TRBJ2-1,-,-,15,TGCGCCAGCAGCACGGGGGTCTCCTCCTACAATGAGCAGTTCTTC,CASSTGVSSYNEQFF
TRBV6-5,TRBJ2-7,-,-,13,TGTGCCAGTGAAGGGAGGCCCGGGGGCGAGCAGTACTTC,CASEGRPGGEQYF
TRBV14,TRBJ2-4,TRBD1,-,17,TGTGCCAGCAGCCAATCTCGACAGGGGGATCCCAAAAACATTCAGTACTTC,CASSQSRQGDPKNIQYF
TRBV6-2/TRBV6-3,TRBJ1-5,-,-,11,TGTGCCAGCAGCCGGGGGGGGCCCCAGCATTTT,CASSRGGPQHF
TRBV7-3,TRBJ2-2,TRBD2,-,18,TGTGCCAGCAGCTTCCTAGCGGGGGGGTCAATGAACACCGGGGAGCTGTTTTTT,CASSFLAGGSMNTGELFF
TRBV27,TRBJ1-1,-,-,15,TGTGCCAGCAGTTCCAGTGGGGATCCGAACACTGAAGCTTTCTTT,CASSSSGDPNTEAFF
TRBV5-1,TRBJ1-1,-,-,13,TGCGCCAGCAGCTTGTGGCAGAACACTGAAGCTTTCTTT,CASSLWQNTEAFF
TRBV15,TRBJ2-5,TRBD2,-,17,TGTGCCACCAGCAGAGAAAAAGCGGGAGGGCATTTAGAGACCCAGTACTTC,CATSREKAGGHLETQYF
TRBV27,TRBJ1-1,TRBD1,-,11,TGTGCCAGCAGTACAGGGGTGGGGGCTTTCTTT,CASSTGVGAFF
TRBV27,TRBJ2-2,TRBD1,-,14,TGTGCCAGCAGTTTAGACAGGGGATTCGGGGAGCTGTTTTTT,CASSLDRGFGELFF
TRBV7-9,TRBJ2-3,TRBD1,-,12,TGTGCCAGCAGCTTATCGGGACAGGGTTCGTATTTT,CASSLSGQGSYF
TRBV18,TRBJ2-2,-,-,15,TGTGCCAGCTCACAATCTTCCCCAGGCACCGGGGAGCTGTTTTTT,CASSQSSPGTGELFF
TRBV14,TRBJ2-7,-,-,13,TGTGCCAGCAGCCAAGGGCAGCCGAACGAGCAGTACTTC,CASSQGQPNEQYF
TRBV28,TRBJ1-5,TRBD1,-,16,TGTGCCAGCAGTCCCTCCGGACAGGGGGTTGCCCAGCCCCAGCATTTT,CASSPSGQGVAQPQHF
TRBV4-1,TRBJ1-2,TRBD1,-,15,TGCGCCAGCAGCCAAGGACAGGGACAGGACTATGGCTACACCTTC,CASSQGQGQDYGYTF
TRBV3-1/TRBV3-2,TRBJ2-7,-,-,15,TGTGCCAGCAGCCAAGATATGGGTTCCGGTGGCGAGCAGTACTTC,CASSQDMGSGGEQYF
TRBV6-5,TRBJ2-1,TRBD2,-,16,TGTGCCAGCAGTTACGTTGGGACTAGCGGTGACAATGAGCAGTTCTTC,CASSYVGTSGDNEQFF
TRBV28,TRBJ1-1,TRBD1,-,16,TGTGCCAGCAGTTTTAAGGGCGGACAGGGTCCCACTGAAGCTTTCTTT,CASSFKGGQGPTEAFF
TRBV2,TRBJ2-7,-,-,12,TGTGCCTCGGGCTTAAAGCCCTACGAGCAGTGCTTC,CASGLKPYEQCF
TRBV21-1,TRBJ2-7,-,-,15,TGTGCCAGCAGCACTGGCGGTCCAGGGCGCTACGAGCAGTACTTC,CASSTGGPGRYEQYF
TRBV10-3,TRBJ2-7,TRBD2,-,12,TGTGCCACGACTAGCGGGACCTACGAGCAGTACTTC,CATTSGTYEQYF
TRBV5-1,TRBJ1-4,-,-,16,TGCGCCAGCAGCGGGGGGACGGCGGGAACTAATGAAAAACTGTTTTTT,CASSGGTAGTNEKLFF
TRBV19,TRBJ1-1,-,-,15,TGTGCCAGTAGTATTTTTAACAGGGAGAACACTGAAGCTTTCTTT,CASSIFNRENTEAFF
TRBV5-4,TRBJ2-6,TRBD2,-,18,TGTGCCAGCAGCGGGACGGGGCTAGCGGGAGCTGGGGCCAACGTCCTGACTTTC,CASSGTGLAGAGANVLTF
TRBV7-9,TRBJ2-1,-,-,14,TGTGCCAGCAGCTTTCCGGGACCCCAATATGAGCAGTTCTTC,CASSFPGPQYEQFF